This TCR beta chain was found in a study of blood T cell repertoires in COVID-19. Overall study context: Samples taken during acute and convalescent COVID-19 were collected in the United States, Italy and Spain. Nucleic acid was either cDNA or gDNA, and it came from T cells, B-cell-depleted T cells, or PBMCs.

Germline CDR1 SGHTA, CDR2 FQGTGA. V lost 1 base to trimming and J lost 2 bases; unmatched junction nucleotides: 9. This CDR3 has 18 residues. Authors' processing steps: Counts of nucleated cells, estimated from reference gene primer amplification, were obtained. Assay used: immunoSEQ multiplex PCR; TCRdb lists only in-frame clones, some missing. The V and J calls and clone size come from that table; D and trimming were worked out from the DNA. The repertoire consists of roughly 100,000 clones, with about 85% occurring once and the leading ten covering around 3.1%. The sequence came from a man aged 50-60 years in a cohort sampled during active COVID-19. The sample taken for sequencing was peripheral blood. The chain joins TRBV7-3 to TRBJ2-2; TRBD2 aligns across 8 bases. The CDR3 DNA reads as TGTGCCAGCAGCTTAAGGAGCTTAGCGGGGACTAACACCGGGGAGCTGTTTTTT. Translating gives CASSLRSLAGTNTGELFF.